This T cell receptor beta chain was profiled in a study of CD8 T cells in Susac syndrome. General study points: The study conceded that its TCR sequencing and HLA analysis involved relatively few individuals.

CD8+ and CD4+ T cells taken from blood had their TCR beta sequenced. Included as multiple sclerosis controls were treatment-naive patients who had stable or active relapsing-remitting disease. CD8+ and CD4+ T cells were negatively isolated; TEMRA cells were FACS-enriched. As regards this clonotype: The antigen remains unidentified.

The RNA, 0.5 to 1 ug, was put through reverse transcription using random hexamers. TCRdb re-called the immunoSEQ multiplex PCR reads with MiXCR, one entry per CDR3 protein. The data hold around 300,000 distinct CDR3 sequences, with about 88% observed a single time. Trimming at V came to 4 bases and at J to 7 bases, leaving 8 bases not matched to a gene. The length of the CDR3 is 15 residues. Germline CDR1 and CDR2: MNHEY and SVGAGI. Sequenced sample: CD8+ T cells from PBMCs. The TCR comes from a human donor with multiple sclerosis. The chain links TRBV6-5 to TRBJ2-1, with 9 bases that match TRBD1. The CDR3 DNA reads as TGTGCCAGCAGTTCCCACGGGACAGGGAAGAATGAGCAGTTCTTC. Its protein product is CASSSHGTGKNEQFF.